Following are 8 T cell receptor beta chains from one sample sequenced in a study of blood T cell repertoires in COVID-19. Libraries were prepared by immunoSEQ multiplex PCR; TCRdb keeps only in-frame clonotypes and omits some of them. The sample yields roughly 75,000 clones, around 85% seen once. Sequencing input: peripheral blood. The receptors shown here come from a man older than 75 in a cohort sampled during active COVID-19.

This chain connects TRBV7-3 to TRBJ1-1; D remains ambiguous. The CDR3 runs to 14 residues. Per germline, CDR1 SGHTA and CDR2 FQGTGA. The germline V and J ends were trimmed by 1 base and 0 bases, with 6 bases remaining between them. CDR3: CASSLSSVNTEAFF. DNA for the CDR3: TGTGCCAGCAGCTTAAGCTCGGTGAACACTGAAGCTTTCTTT.

The chain employs TRBV25-1 and TRBJ2-7; D may be TRBD1 (6 bases). Germline CDR1 is MGHDK and CDR2 is SYGVNS. The V end was cut by 10 bases, the J end by 1 base, with 11 bases between. The CDR3 has 12 residues. DNA for the CDR3: TGTGCCATCATACAGGGTTCCTACGAGCAGTACGTC. It yields the protein CAIIQGSYEQYV.

The J gene is TRBJ1-2, the V gene TRBV9, with D maybe TRBD1 (5 bases). This CDR3 region has 16 residues. Germline values: CDR1 SGDLS, CDR2 YYNGEE. V lost 0 bases, J lost 3 bases, and 15 bases lay in between. The CDR3 bases are TGTGCCAGCAGCGTAGCTGCCCAGGGATGGGACTATGGCTACACCTTC. Its translation: CASSVAAQGWDYGYTF.

Many counts were recorded for this clone. CDR3 region: CASSQEESEAFF. CDR3 sequence (DNA): TGTGCCAGCAGCCAAGAGGAGAGTGAAGCTTTCTTT. The chain employs TRBV3-1 (or the pseudogene TRBV3-2) and TRBJ1-1; D is uncertain. This CDR3 region has 12 residues. Trimming cost V 0 bases and J 7 bases, with 6 bases left between them. The V gene's germline CDR1 is LGHDT and CDR2 YNNKEL (reference sequence).

The V call is TRBV7-6, the J call TRBJ2-3, with 7 positions matching TRBD1. Trimming took 9 bases from V and 0 from J; bases not matched to a gene: 12. The CDR3 is made up of 16 amino acids. CDR1 is SGHVS and CDR2 is FNYEAQ in the germline V gene. The CDR3 here is CARTPPGQPSTDTQYF. In DNA form, the CDR3 reads TGTGCCAGGACCCCTCCGGGACAGCCTAGCACAGATACGCAGTATTTT. Full variable domain (outside the CDR3, taken from reference TRBV7-6 and TRBJ2-3): GAGVSQSPRYKVTKRGQDVALRCDPISGHVSLYWYRQALGQGPEFLTYFNYEAQQDKSGLPNDRFSAERPEGSISTLTIQRTEQRDSAMYRCARTPPGQPSTDTQYFGPGTRLTVL.

The rearrangement joins TRBV11-2 to TRBJ2-6; possible D gene TRBD2, 5 bases. Germline values: CDR1 SGHAT, CDR2 FQNNGV. V dropped 1 base and J dropped 0 bases, with 10 bases sitting between them. There are 17 residues in the CDR3. This chain's CDR3 is CASSLVGRASGANVLTF. The CDR3 nucleotides are TGTGCCAGCAGCTTAGTTGGGCGGGCCTCTGGGGCCAACGTCCTGACTTTC.

The V and J genes are TRBV18 and TRBJ1-4; weak D call: TRBD1 (6 bases). CDR1 KGHSH and CDR2 LQKENI come from the germline V gene. The CDR3 loop spans 15 amino acids. Trimming cost V 2 bases and J 4 bases, with 11 bases left between them. CDR3 loop: CASSPLQGSNEKLFF. For the CDR3, the DNA is TGTGCCAGCTCACCATTGCAGGGGAGTAATGAAAAACTGTTTTTT.

The chain joins TRBV5-8 to TRBJ1-4; 8 bases are a match to TRBD1. CDR1 and CDR2 (germline): SGHTS, YDEGEE. This CDR3 contains 14 residues. V shed 4 bases and J 9 bases; nucleotides not matched to a gene: 8. The CDR3 reads CASSLDRTGKKLFF. CDR3 sequence (DNA): TGTGCCAGCAGCCTCGACCGGACAGGGAAAAAACTGTTTTTT.